A single sample gave rise to the 30 T cell receptor beta chains below, sequenced in a study of blood T cell repertoires in COVID-19. Using immunoSEQ multiplex PCR, the repertoire was profiled, and TCRdb retains in-frame clones only, with some absent. The data show some 360,000 clones, 80% to 90% seen once. The sequenced sample consisted of peripheral blood. The receptors stem from a woman aged 55-70 years with COVID-19, enrolled during active disease.

This clone was picked up many times. The chain couples TRBV11-3 to TRBJ2-1, with 9 bases matching TRBD1. Germline trimming cut 4 bases from V and 4 bases from J; bases unmatched to any gene: 2. Germline V CDR1 and CDR2: SGHNT, YENEEA. This CDR3 has 14 amino acids. The CDR3 region has the DNA TGTGCCAGCAGCTCCGGGACAGGGTACAATGAGCAGTTCTTC. Amino acids: CASSSGTGYNEQFF.

The chain uses TRBV5-1 and TRBJ2-1; the match to TRBD2 covers 11 bases. Germline CDR1 reads SGHRS; CDR2 reads YFSETQ. With 5 bases clipped from V and 4 bases from J, the junction kept 5 bases outside the gene matches. The CDR3 totals 15 residues. The CDR3 spells CASRRGTSGYNEQFF. The CDR3 bases are TGCGCCAGCAGACGTGGGACTAGCGGTTACAATGAGCAGTTCTTC.

The V call is TRBV6-2 or TRBV6-3, the J call TRBJ2-5; 7 bases match TRBD2. The CDR3 totals 16 residues. Trimming removed 2 bases from V and 1 base from J; junction bases left unmatched: 7. Germline CDR1 and CDR2: MNHEY and SVGEGT. In DNA form, the CDR3 reads TGTGCCAGCAGTTACGCCCGAGCTAGCGGCCAAGAGACCCAGTACTTC. It codes for CASSYARASGQETQYF.

The V and J genes are TRBV28 and TRBJ2-5; 9 bases are shared with TRBD2. V trimming: 2 bases; J trimming: 6 bases; junction bases outside the gene matches: 7. Germline lookup yields CDR1 MDHEN and CDR2 SYDVKM. The CDR3 runs to 15 residues. This chain's CDR3 is CASSLAGGPLKTQYF. The CDR3 nucleotides read TGTGCCAGCAGTTTAGCGGGGGGGCCTTTAAAGACCCAGTACTTC.

The chain joins TRBV5-6 to TRBJ1-5, with D perhaps TRBD1 (5 bases). Germline loops: CDR1 SGHDT, CDR2 YYEEEE. The CDR3 runs 15 residues. The germline V and J ends were trimmed by 3 bases and 0 bases, with 10 bases remaining between them. The CDR3 region has the DNA TGTGCCAGCAGCTCACGGGACTATAGCAATCAGCCCCAGCATTTT. Amino acids: CASSSRDYSNQPQHF. The entire variable domain, with the rest obtained from reference TRBV5-6 and TRBJ1-5, is as follows: DAGVTQSPTHLIKTRGQQVTLRCSPKSGHDTVSWYQQALGQGPQFIFQYYEEEERQRGNFPDRFSGHQFPNYSSELNVNALLLGDSALYLCASSSRDYSNQPQHFGDGTRLSIL.

The genes are TRBV10-2 and TRBJ1-4, with a weak D call TRBD1 (6 bases). Trimming stripped 2 bases from V and 0 bases from J, with 10 bases between. Per the germline V gene, CDR1 is WSHSY and CDR2 is SAAADI. CDR3 length: 16 residues. CDR3 DNA sequence: TGCGCCAGCAGTGAGCAGGGGCGGGCAACTAATGAAAAACTGTTTTTT. Encoded protein: CASSEQGRATNEKLFF.

V gene TRBV7-2 combines with J gene TRBJ1-2, with TRBD1 as a possible D gene (5 bases). The germline V and J ends were trimmed by 5 bases and 6 bases, with 10 bases remaining between them. The V gene's germline CDR1 is SGHTA and CDR2 FQGNSA. This CDR3 has 12 residues. CDR3 coding DNA: TGTGCCAGCAGCCTGACAGCTGATGGCTACACCTTC. It encodes CASSLTADGYTF.

The chain uses TRBV10-3 and TRBJ1-5; no reliable D call. CDR1 and CDR2 from the germline V gene are ENHRY and SYGVKD. Trimming removed 0 bases at V and 6 bases at J, with 12 bases between. The CDR3 has 15 amino acids. CDR3 residues: CAISESKGGPQPQHF. Written as DNA, the CDR3 is TGTGCCATCAGTGAGTCGAAGGGAGGCCCTCAGCCCCAGCATTTT.

This chain connects TRBV18 to TRBJ1-6, with TRBD1 as a possible D gene (5 bases). Trimming shortened V by 2 bases and J by 0 bases, and 11 bases separated the two germline ends. This CDR3 contains 17 residues. Germline CDR1 is KGHSH and CDR2 is LQKENI. CDR3 loop: CASSPSQGSSYNSPLHF. CDR3 bases: TGTGCCAGCTCACCATCCCAGGGTAGCTCCTATAATTCACCCCTCCACTTT.

The chain joins TRBV6-5 to TRBJ2-7; the match to TRBD2 covers 12 bases. Trimming cost V 7 bases and J 2 bases; bases outside gene matches: 3. Germline CDR1 is MNHEY and CDR2 is SVGAGI. This CDR3 is 14 amino acids long. CDR3: CASTRTSGAYEQYF. The CDR3 DNA follows: TGTGCCAGCACTCGGACTAGCGGGGCCTACGAGCAGTACTTC.

The gene calls are TRBV28 and TRBJ2-5, with D unclear. The germline V and J ends were trimmed by 7 bases and 2 bases, with 11 bases remaining between them. This CDR3 is 13 amino acids long. Germline loops: CDR1 MDHEN, CDR2 SYDVKM. This CDR3 is CASTTQVQETQYF. CDR3 nucleotide sequence: TGTGCCAGCACCACTCAGGTTCAAGAGACCCAGTACTTC.

The V call is TRBV19, the J call TRBJ1-4; D is uncertain. The CDR3 runs 15 residues. V gave up 9 bases and J gave up 8 bases, with 22 bases separating them. CDR1 and CDR2 (germline): LNHDA, SQIVND (reference sequence). The CDR3 DNA is TGTGCCAGCCTCTCTGATTTAGGGAGCGGAGAAAAACTGTTTTTT. As protein: CASLSDLGSGEKLFF. Variable domain in full (rest from reference TRBV19 and TRBJ1-4): DGGITQSPKYLFRKEGQNVTLSCEQNLNHDAMYWYRQDPGQGLRLIYYSQIVNDFQKGDIAEGYSVSREKKESFPLTVTSAQKNPTAFYLCASLSDLGSGEKLFFGSGTQLSVL.

The chain uses TRBV3-1 (or the pseudogene TRBV3-2) and TRBJ2-7; weak D call: TRBD1 (5 bases). CDR1 and CDR2 (germline): LGHDT, YNNKEL (reference sequence). The CDR3 contains 14 residues. Trimming removed 4 bases at V and 1 base at J, with 11 bases between. CDR3 sequence (DNA): TGTGCCAGCAGCCTTCTAGACAGTTCCTACGAGCAGTACTTC. Amino acids: CASSLLDSSYEQYF.

The count of this clone is one. J is TRBJ2-7 and V is TRBV28; 8 positions match TRBD1. The junction had 1 base not matched to a gene; V was cut back by 3 bases and J by 0 bases. The CDR3 has 14 residues. The germline gives CDR1 MDHEN, CDR2 SYDVKM. CDR3 nucleotide sequence: TGTGCCAGCAGTTTGGACAGGGACTCCTACGAGCAGTACTTC. It translates to CASSLDRDSYEQYF.

DNA for the CDR3: TGTGCCAGTAGTATAGTGGGGACAGGGGTCCTGTTTTTT. Translated, it gives CASSIVGTGVLFF. This chain connects TRBV19 to TRBJ2-2; 10 nucleotides align to TRBD1. The ends lost 1 base at V and 14 bases at J; junction bases unmatched: 4. This CDR3 spans 13 amino acids. CDR1 and CDR2 (germline): LNHDA, SQIVND (reference sequence).

This chain connects TRBV28 to TRBJ2-7; no clear D. V was pared by 5 bases and J by 3 bases, with 11 bases between. CDR3 size: 13 residues. CDR1 is MDHEN, CDR2 SYDVKM, per germline. CDR3 in DNA: TGTGCCAGCAGTCGTGCAGACTTCTACGAGCAGTACTTC. Translation gives CASSRADFYEQYF.

This chain connects TRBV19 to TRBJ2-2, with 8 bases that match TRBD1. Trimming took 5 bases from V and 3 from J; bases not matched to a gene: 5. CDR1 and CDR2 (germline): LNHDA, SQIVND (reference sequence). This CDR3 comprises 15 residues. This CDR3 is CASSPTGVYTGELFF. The CDR3 nucleotides read TGTGCCAGTAGTCCGACAGGGGTCTACACCGGGGAGCTGTTTTTT.

V usage is TRBV2 and J usage is TRBJ1-5; TRBD1 aligns across 7 bases. After removal of 5 bases from V and 1 base from J, the junction contained 5 bases not matched to a gene. This CDR3 is 15 amino acids long. Germline-derived CDR1 and CDR2 are SNHLY and FYNNEI. This CDR3 reads CASSSQGGSNQPQHF. As DNA, the CDR3 is TGTGCCAGCAGTTCCCAGGGGGGCAGCAATCAGCCCCAGCATTTT.

The CDR3 region has the DNA TGTGCCAGCAGCTTGGGGGACAGGAGGAGGGACATTCAGTACTTC. Amino acid sequence: CASSLGDRRRDIQYF. This sequence joins TRBV5-8 and TRBJ2-4; TRBD1 aligns across 8 bases. V was pared by 0 bases and J by 8 bases, with 7 bases of the junction left unmatched. The CDR3 length is 15 residues. Germline V gene sequence: CDR1 SGHTS, CDR2 YDEGEE.

The chain employs TRBV7-8 and TRBJ2-2; D gene ambiguous. CDR3 length: 12 amino acids. Trimming shortened V by 6 bases and J by 6 bases, and 8 bases separated the two germline ends. Germline V gene sequence: CDR1 SGHVS, CDR2 FQNEAQ. Here the CDR3 DNA reads TGTGCCAGCAGGAAGAGCGCCGGGGAGCTGTTTTTT. This codes for CASRKSAGELFF.

The chain's CDR3 is CASSPRLGTEAFF. The CDR3, as DNA: TGTGCCAGCAGCCCCAGGCTTGGGACTGAAGCTTTCTTT. This chain links TRBV5-4 with TRBJ1-1; D is unclear. With 4 bases removed from V and 5 bases from J, the gap between germline ends came to 12 bases. Per the germline V gene, CDR1 is SGHNT and CDR2 is YYREEE (reference sequence). This CDR3 has 13 residues. The whole variable domain, remainder taken from reference TRBV5-4 and TRBJ1-1, is ETGVTQSPTHLIKTRGQQVTLRCSSQSGHNTVSWYQQALGQGPQFIFQYYREEENGRGNFPPRFSGLQFPNYSSELNVNALELDDSALYLCASSPRLGTEAFFGQGTRLTVV.

The gene calls are TRBV15 and TRBJ2-2; D is undetermined. CDR3 length: 15 amino acids. Germline assignment: CDR1 LNHNV and CDR2 YYDKDF (reference sequence). Trimming shortened V by 0 bases and J by 8 bases, and 13 bases separated the two germline ends. The CDR3 here is CATSRDGVPGGELFF. The DNA of the CDR3 is TGTGCCACCAGCAGAGATGGAGTACCTGGGGGGGAGCTGTTTTTT.

This chain joins TRBV5-1 and TRBJ2-3; D is perhaps TRBD2 (6 bases). V dropped 6 bases and J dropped 4 bases, with 15 bases sitting between them. CDR1 is SGHRS and CDR2 is YFSETQ in the germline V gene. The length of the CDR3 is 14 residues. CDR3 sequence: CASNPGDDADTQYF. DNA for the CDR3: TGCGCCAGCAATCCGGGGGACGACGCAGATACGCAGTATTTT.

This clone was seen ten or more times. The chain links TRBV25-1 to TRBJ1-2; TRBD1 might be the D (5 bases). CDR3 length equals 15 residues. With 6 bases removed from V and 4 bases from J, the gap between germline ends came to 18 bases. CDR1 is MGHDK, CDR2 SYGVNS, per germline. CDR3 coding DNA: TGTGCCAGCAGGGCTGAATCTTCAGGGATCTATGGCTACACCTTC. This sequence encodes CASRAESSGIYGYTF.

The sample holds a few counts of this clone. The chain joins TRBV10-3 to TRBJ1-1; D call uncertain. Trimming removed 2 bases at V and 11 bases at J, with 12 bases between. Germline V CDR1 and CDR2: ENHRY, SYGVKD. CDR3 length: 12 residues. Here the CDR3 DNA reads TGTGCCATCAGTGAGGGCGGGGATATCGCTTTCTTT. It yields the protein CAISEGGDIAFF.

The genes are TRBV6-5 and TRBJ1-1; a possible D gene is TRBD1 (6 bases). Deletions cut 4 bases from V and 8 bases from J, with 11 bases between. This CDR3 is 12 amino acids long. Germline CDR1 MNHEY, CDR2 SVGAGI. The CDR3 spells CASSFSGVEAFF. CDR3 coding DNA: TGTGCCAGCAGTTTTTCAGGGGTCGAAGCTTTCTTT.

This clone was picked up one time. This sequence joins TRBV12-5 and TRBJ2-5; 8 bases line up with TRBD1. Losses at the gene ends were 5 bases for V and 5 bases for J; bases not matched to a gene: 10. CDR3 size: 15 residues. Germline CDR1 is LGHNT and CDR2 is FRNRAP. The CDR3 region is CASGTPGTGLETQYF. Written as DNA, the CDR3 is TGTGCTAGTGGTACCCCCGGGACAGGTCTGGAGACCCAGTACTTC.

This chain uses TRBV9 with TRBJ1-1; D may be TRBD1 (5 bases). The germline CDR1 and CDR2 sequences are SGDLS and YYNGEE. The ends were cut back, 6 bases at V and 6 bases at J, with 6 bases in the middle. The CDR3 covers 10 residues. For the CDR3, the DNA is TGTGCCAGCATCAGGGCTGAAGCTTTCTTT. It specifies CASIRAEAFF. Full variable domain (outside the CDR3, taken from reference TRBV9 and TRBJ1-1): DSGVTQTPKHLITATGQRVTLRCSPRSGDLSVYWYQQSLDQGLQFLIQYYNGEERAKGNILERFSAQQFPDLHSELNLSSLELGDSALYFCASIRAEAFFGQGTRLTVV.

The rearrangement joins TRBV28 to TRBJ1-4; 8 nucleotides match TRBD1. The CDR3 totals 15 residues. J was trimmed by 5 bases and V by 2 bases; bases with no gene match: 4. The germline V gene has CDR1 MDHEN and CDR2 SYDVKM. The CDR3 DNA follows: TGTGCCAGCAGTTTAACTGGACAGGGCAATGAAAAACTGTTTTTT. Translating it yields CASSLTGQGNEKLFF.

The gene calls are TRBV19 and TRBJ2-7, with TRBD2 identical over 10 bases. The CDR3 loop spans 15 amino acids. V shed 8 bases, J shed 0 bases, and the junction held 7 bases outside the gene matches. The germline V gene encodes CDR1 LNHDA and CDR2 SQIVND (reference sequence). The CDR3 protein is CASSTLAGPSYEQYF. The CDR3 coding sequence is TGTGCCAGTTCCACACTAGCGGGGCCCTCCTACGAGCAGTACTTC. Drawing the rest from reference TRBV19 and TRBJ2-7, the complete variable domain is DGGITQSPKYLFRKEGQNVTLSCEQNLNHDAMYWYRQDPGQGLRLIYYSQIVNDFQKGDIAEGYSVSREKKESFPLTVTSAQKNPTAFYLCASSTLAGPSYEQYFGPGTRLTVT.